Each of the 20 T cell receptor beta chains below was sequenced from the same sample in a study of blood T cells in healthy people across ages (dated by TCRdb to between 2014 and 2016). The library was generated by 5' RACE. Sequenced using an Illumina HiSeq 2500. A second PCR of roughly 6 to 11 cycles was performed with a sample-barcoded 5' primer and a J-beta primer mix. TCRdb redid the processing of the public reads, applying fastp at Q25 and MiXCR, and retained in-frame beta chains. Rows merge per CDR3 protein into single entries with the most common DNA and genes. Present in this sample are about 1.1 million distinct CDR3 sequences, 35% to 40% of which were seen just once. The ten largest clones capture under 15% of the sample. The specimen was blood. The receptors originated from a man between 18 and 35 years old in good health.

J is TRBJ2-7 and V is TRBV20-1, with D tentatively TRBD1 (5 bases). Germline values: CDR1 DFQATT, CDR2 SNEGSKA (reference sequence). CDR3 length: 13 amino acids. V was trimmed by 2 bases and J by 2 bases, leaving 10 bases between them. The CDR3 DNA reads TGCAGTGCTAGAAGGGGCAGACCCTACGAGCAGTACTTC. This gives the protein CSARRGRPYEQYF.

This rearrangement joins TRBV20-1 to TRBJ2-3; 14 bases map to TRBD2. Germline CDR1 is DFQATT and CDR2 is SNEGSKA (reference sequence). The ends lost 6 bases at V and 5 bases at J; junction bases unmatched: 7. CDR3 length: 15 residues. In DNA form, the CDR3 reads TGCAGTGCCGAGACCGGGACTAGCGGGGGAGATACGCAGTATTTT. It encodes CSAETGTSGGDTQYF.

This clonotype was picked up a small number of times. This chain joins TRBV12-3 or TRBV12-4 and TRBJ2-1; 7 nucleotides agree with TRBD2. With 4 bases clipped from V and 8 bases from J, the junction kept 11 bases outside the gene matches. The CDR3 has 15 residues. This CDR3 is CASSSRGSSGDEQFF. CDR3 DNA sequence: TGTGCCAGCAGTTCCCGGGGGTCTAGCGGTGATGAGCAGTTCTTC.

The table lists this clonotype with a few counts. The genes are TRBV7-2 and TRBJ2-1, with D tentatively TRBD1 (6 bases). Trimming left V 5 bases short and J 4 bases short, with 9 bases between. Looked up from germline, CDR1 is SGHTA and CDR2 is FQGNSA. The CDR3 consists of 13 residues. The CDR3 spells CASSDGQYNEQFF. CDR3 sequence (DNA): TGTGCCAGCAGCGATGGACAGTACAATGAGCAGTTCTTC.

This clonotype has a count of ten or more. This chain uses TRBV4-2 with TRBJ2-1; no reliable D call. The V gene lost 6 bases and the J gene lost 5 bases, with 14 bases spanning the gap. Per germline, CDR1 LGHNA and CDR2 YNFKEQ. This CDR3 comprises 14 residues. The DNA of the CDR3 is TGTGCCAGCAGTTCTAGTGCAATCCACAATGAGCAGTTCTTC. Translated, it gives CASSSSAIHNEQFF.

The V and J genes are TRBV4-2 and TRBJ2-1, with D uncertain. CDR3 length equals 15 residues. Germline V CDR1 and CDR2: LGHNA, YNFKEQ. V lost 3 bases, J lost 0 bases, and 9 bases lay in between. The CDR3 is CASSHVSGSYNEQFF. The CDR3 region has the DNA TGTGCCAGCAGCCATGTGTCCGGCTCCTACAATGAGCAGTTCTTC.

This clonotype was counted a few times. The V gene is TRBV5-1, the J gene TRBJ2-1; D might be TRBD1 (6 bases). The V end lost 2 bases, the J end lost 3 bases, and 15 bases lay between the germline ends. Germline V gives CDR1 SGHRS, CDR2 YFSETQ. The CDR3 sequence is 16 residues long. DNA for the CDR3: TGCGCCAGCAGCTTAGGACAGACCAACATCTACAATGAGCAGTTCTTC. Amino acids: CASSLGQTNIYNEQFF.

The chain is built from TRBV5-1 and TRBJ1-5; TRBD1 is a possible D gene (6 bases). CDR3 size: 14 residues. CDR1 SGHRS and CDR2 YFSETQ come from the germline V gene. V gave up 7 bases and J gave up 7 bases, with 18 bases separating them. Written as DNA, the CDR3 is TGCGCCAGCTCGCTTGTCCATAGGGGGCAGCCCCAGCATTTT. It specifies CASSLVHRGQPQHF.

About this clonotype itself: A junction end diverges from the germline sequence, so it may reflect a read error. The chain uses TRBV12-3 or TRBV12-4 and TRBJ1-2, with 10 bases lining up with TRBD1. The CDR3 has 16 amino acids. CDR3 in DNA: TGTGCCAGCAGTTTAGCACATAGGGGACAGGGGAGTGGCTACACCTTT. This gives the protein CASSLAHRGQGSGYTF.

This clonotype was recorded many times. The V and J genes are TRBV10-3 and TRBJ2-3; 7 bases line up with TRBD1. The CDR3 spans 15 residues. The germline V gene has CDR1 ENHRY and CDR2 SYGVKD. The ends lost 6 bases at V and 0 bases at J; junction bases unmatched: 6. The DNA of the CDR3 is TGTGCCATCAGGACCGGGACAGAGAGCACAGATACGCAGTATTTT. It is translated as CAIRTGTESTDTQYF.

V gene TRBV27 combines with J gene TRBJ2-1; no definite D call. This CDR3 comprises 15 residues. Trimming removed 5 bases from V and 10 bases from J, with 21 bases in between. Germline CDR1 reads MNHEY; CDR2 reads SMNVEV (reference sequence). The CDR3 DNA reads TGTGCCAGCAGTCGAACATTGGCTCTCTCCTACGAGCAGTTCTTC. Translated: CASSRTLALSYEQFF.

The chain carries TRBV2 and TRBJ2-1; D not resolved. Trimming removed 5 bases from V and 8 bases from J, with 13 bases in between. The CDR3 contains 13 residues. The germline gives CDR1 SNHLY, CDR2 FYNNEI. The CDR3 sequence is CASSLNFRDEQFF. The CDR3 DNA follows: TGTGCCAGCAGTCTCAACTTCCGAGATGAGCAGTTCTTC.

This clonotype was counted a few times. The rearrangement joins TRBV4-1 to TRBJ1-1, with D perhaps TRBD1 (5 bases). Trimming took off 3 bases at V and 1 base at J, with 9 bases between the two ends. The CDR3 contains 14 residues. From germline, CDR1 is MGHRA and CDR2 YSYEKL. CDR3 DNA sequence: TGCGCCAGCAGCCAGTATGGGGGGAACACTGAAGCTTTCTTT. Translated: CASSQYGGNTEAFF.

V usage is TRBV24-1 and J usage is TRBJ1-2; tentative D call: TRBD1 (6 bases). Deletions cut 3 bases from V and 7 bases from J, with 20 bases between. The CDR3 loop spans 16 amino acids. The germline V gene has CDR1 KGHDR and CDR2 SFDVKD. As DNA, the CDR3 is TGTGCCACCAGTGATCCTTCGACAGGCATGGCGGGTGGCTACACCTTC. Its protein product is CATSDPSTGMAGGYTF.

This clonotype showed up many times. The chain joins TRBV18 to TRBJ2-7, with D perhaps being TRBD1 or TRBD2 (5 bases each). The germline CDR1 and CDR2 sequences are KGHSH and LQKENI. The CDR3 extends over 16 amino acids. Deletions cut 3 bases from V and 6 bases from J, with 21 bases between. The CDR3 coding sequence is TGTGCCAGCTCACCGCCAGGGACGTCCTCGCTCTTCGAGCAGTACTTC. Translation gives CASSPPGTSSLFEQYF.

Remarks on this clonotype: An end of the junction differs from the germline gene, which may be a read error. The chain has TRBV6-1 and TRBJ2-7; D remains ambiguous. This CDR3 has 15 amino acids. In germline, CDR1 is MNHNS, CDR2 SASEGT. CDR3 in DNA: TGTGCCAACAGTGAAGCGTACCGGGTGGTCAATGAGCAGTACTTC. This translates into CANSEAYRVVNEQYF.

This chain connects TRBV20-1 to TRBJ2-5, with no clear D. The V end lost 3 bases, the J end lost 11 bases, and 13 bases lay between the germline ends. Germline V gene data show CDR1 as DFQATT and CDR2 as SNEGSKA (reference sequence). This CDR3 region has 11 residues. The CDR3 DNA reads as TGCAGTGCTAGGGACGTCCTAGAGCAGTACTTC. Its translation is CSARDVLEQYF.

This clonotype was seen a few times. V is TRBV4-1 and J is TRBJ1-2; D is perhaps TRBD1 (6 bases). This CDR3 comprises 14 residues. V was pared by 1 base and J by 11 bases, with 17 bases between. Germline V lookup: CDR1 MGHRA, CDR2 YSYEKL. CDR3 residues: CASSQVGQRRGYTF. The CDR3 DNA follows: TGCGCCAGCAGCCAAGTAGGACAGCGCCGCGGTTACACCTTC.

A single count supports this clonotype. The rearrangement links TRBV9 to TRBJ1-4, with D tentatively TRBD1 (5 bases). V dropped 0 bases and J dropped 7 bases, with 13 bases sitting between them. The length of the CDR3 is 15 residues. Germline CDR1 and CDR2: SGDLS and YYNGEE. The chain's CDR3 is CASSVAGTSGEKLFF. The CDR3 DNA sequence: TGTGCCAGCAGCGTAGCCGGGACTAGCGGTGAAAAACTGTTTTTT.

This clonotype occurred many times. V is TRBV30 and J is TRBJ2-7; no reliable D call. The CDR3 has 11 residues. V dropped 2 bases and J dropped 3 bases, with 5 bases sitting between them. CDR1 GTSNPN and CDR2 SVGIG come from the germline V gene (reference sequence). The CDR3 loop reads CAWSLSYEQYF. The CDR3 region has the DNA TGTGCCTGGAGTCTGAGCTACGAGCAGTACTTC. Variable domain in full (rest from reference TRBV30 and TRBJ2-7): SQTIHQWPATLVQPVGSPLSLECTVEGTSNPNLYWYRQAAGRGLQLLFYSVGIGQISSEVPQNLSASRPQDRQFILSSKKLLLSDSGFYLCAWSLSYEQYFGPGTRLTVT.